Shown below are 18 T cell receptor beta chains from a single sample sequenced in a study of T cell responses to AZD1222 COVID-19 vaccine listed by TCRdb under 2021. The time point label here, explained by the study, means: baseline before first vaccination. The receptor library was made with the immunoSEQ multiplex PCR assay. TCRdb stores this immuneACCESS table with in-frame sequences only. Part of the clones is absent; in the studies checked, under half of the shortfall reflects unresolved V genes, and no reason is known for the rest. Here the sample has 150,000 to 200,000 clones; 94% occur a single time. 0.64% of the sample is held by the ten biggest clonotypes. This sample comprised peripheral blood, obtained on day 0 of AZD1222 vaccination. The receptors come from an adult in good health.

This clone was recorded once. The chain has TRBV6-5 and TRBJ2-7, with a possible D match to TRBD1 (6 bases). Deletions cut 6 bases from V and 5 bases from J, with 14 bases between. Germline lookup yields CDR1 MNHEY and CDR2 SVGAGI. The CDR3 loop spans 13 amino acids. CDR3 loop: CASSLQYRDEQYF. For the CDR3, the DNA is TGTGCCAGCAGCTTACAATACAGGGACGAGCAGTACTTC.

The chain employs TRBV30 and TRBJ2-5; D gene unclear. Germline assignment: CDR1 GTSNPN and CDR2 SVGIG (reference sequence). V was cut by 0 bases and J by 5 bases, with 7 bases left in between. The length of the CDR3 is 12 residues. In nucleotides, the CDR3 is TGTGCCTGGAGTGTTTGGATGGAGACCCAGTACTTC. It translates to CAWSVWMETQYF.

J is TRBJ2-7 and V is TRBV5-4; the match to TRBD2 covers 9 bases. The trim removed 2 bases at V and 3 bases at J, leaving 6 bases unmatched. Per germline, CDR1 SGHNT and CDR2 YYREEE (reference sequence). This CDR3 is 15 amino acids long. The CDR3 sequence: CASSFAGGNIYEQYF. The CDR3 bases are TGTGCCAGCAGCTTCGCGGGAGGGAACATCTACGAGCAGTACTTC.

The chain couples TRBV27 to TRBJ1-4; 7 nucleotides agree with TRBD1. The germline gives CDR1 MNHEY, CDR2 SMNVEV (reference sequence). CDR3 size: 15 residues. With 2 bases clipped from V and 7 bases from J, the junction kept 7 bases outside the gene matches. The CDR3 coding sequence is TGTGCCAGCAGTTTAGGCACAGGGGTGGCTGAAAAACTGTTTTTT. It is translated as CASSLGTGVAEKLFF.

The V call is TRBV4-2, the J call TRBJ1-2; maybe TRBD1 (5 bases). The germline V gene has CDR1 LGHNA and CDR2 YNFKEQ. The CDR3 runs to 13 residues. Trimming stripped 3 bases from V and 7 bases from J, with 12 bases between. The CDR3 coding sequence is TGTGCCAGCAGCCAGGCCTGGGGGGGTGGCTACACCTTC. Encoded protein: CASSQAWGGGYTF.

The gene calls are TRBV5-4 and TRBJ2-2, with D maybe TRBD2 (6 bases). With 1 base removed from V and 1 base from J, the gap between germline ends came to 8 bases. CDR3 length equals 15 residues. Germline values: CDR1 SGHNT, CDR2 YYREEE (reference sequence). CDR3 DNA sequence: TGTGCCAGCAGCTTGAAGGGAGGGAACACCGGGGAGCTGTTTTTT. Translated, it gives CASSLKGGNTGELFF.

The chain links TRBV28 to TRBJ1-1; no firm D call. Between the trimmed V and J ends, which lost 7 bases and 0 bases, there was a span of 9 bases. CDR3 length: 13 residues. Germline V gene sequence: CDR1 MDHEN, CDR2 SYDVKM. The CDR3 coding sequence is TGTGCCAGCATCGGAGGCCTGAACACTGAAGCTTTCTTT. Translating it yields CASIGGLNTEAFF.

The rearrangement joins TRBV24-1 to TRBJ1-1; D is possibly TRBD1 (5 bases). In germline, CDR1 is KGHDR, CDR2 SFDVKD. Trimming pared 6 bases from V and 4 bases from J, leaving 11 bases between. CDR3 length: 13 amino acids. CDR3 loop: CATSPGRGTEAFF. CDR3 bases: TGTGCCACCAGTCCCGGAAGGGGCACTGAAGCTTTCTTT.

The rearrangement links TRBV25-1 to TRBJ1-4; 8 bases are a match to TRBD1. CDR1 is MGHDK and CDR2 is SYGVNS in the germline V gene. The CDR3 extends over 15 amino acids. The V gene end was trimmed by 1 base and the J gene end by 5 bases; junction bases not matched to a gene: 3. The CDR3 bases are TGTGCCAGCAGTGAATCCAGGGGGCAGAATGAAAAACTGTTTTTT. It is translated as CASSESRGQNEKLFF.

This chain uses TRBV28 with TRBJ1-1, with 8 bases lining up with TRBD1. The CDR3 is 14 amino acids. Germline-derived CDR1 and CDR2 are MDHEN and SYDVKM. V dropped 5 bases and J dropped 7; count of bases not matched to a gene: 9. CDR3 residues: CASSPPGQESEAFF. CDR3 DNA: TGTGCCAGCAGTCCGCCGGGACAGGAGAGTGAAGCTTTCTTT.

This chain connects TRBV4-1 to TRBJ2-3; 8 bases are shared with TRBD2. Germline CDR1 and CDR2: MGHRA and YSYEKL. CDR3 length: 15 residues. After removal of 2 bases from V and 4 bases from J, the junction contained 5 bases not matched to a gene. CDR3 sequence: CASSQSGSPPDTQYF. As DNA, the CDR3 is TGCGCCAGCAGCCAAAGCGGGAGCCCGCCAGATACGCAGTATTTT.

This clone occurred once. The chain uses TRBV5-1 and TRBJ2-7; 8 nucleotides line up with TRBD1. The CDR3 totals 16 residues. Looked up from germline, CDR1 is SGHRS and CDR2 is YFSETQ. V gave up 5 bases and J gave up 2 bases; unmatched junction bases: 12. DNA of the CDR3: TGCGCCAGCAGTCTACAGACAGGGGACTTCCCCTACGAGCAGTACTTC. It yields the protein CASSLQTGDFPYEQYF. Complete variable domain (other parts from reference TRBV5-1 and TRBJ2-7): KAGVTQTPRYLIKTRGQQVTLSCSPISGHRSVSWYQQTPGQGLQFLFEYFSETQRNKGNFPGRFSGRQFSNSRSEMNVSTLELGDSALYLCASSLQTGDFPYEQYFGPGTRLTVT.

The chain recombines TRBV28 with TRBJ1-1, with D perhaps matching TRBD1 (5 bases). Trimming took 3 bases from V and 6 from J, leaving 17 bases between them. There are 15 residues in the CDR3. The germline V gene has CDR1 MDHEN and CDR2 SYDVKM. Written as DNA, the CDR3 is TGTGCCAGCAGTTTTCGTGGGGCGAGAGTAGCTGAAGCTTTCTTT. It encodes CASSFRGARVAEAFF.

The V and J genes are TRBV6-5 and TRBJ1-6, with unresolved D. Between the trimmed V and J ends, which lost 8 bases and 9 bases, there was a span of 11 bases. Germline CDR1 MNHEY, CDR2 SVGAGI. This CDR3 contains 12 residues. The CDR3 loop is CASSGRTSPLHF. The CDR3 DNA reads TGTGCCAGCTCAGGCCGGACTTCACCCCTCCACTTT.

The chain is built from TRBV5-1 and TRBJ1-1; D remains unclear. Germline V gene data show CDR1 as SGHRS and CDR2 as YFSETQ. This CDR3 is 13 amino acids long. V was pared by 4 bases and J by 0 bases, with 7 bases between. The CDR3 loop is CASSVFMNTEAFF. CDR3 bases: TGCGCCAGCAGCGTTTTTATGAACACTGAAGCTTTCTTT.

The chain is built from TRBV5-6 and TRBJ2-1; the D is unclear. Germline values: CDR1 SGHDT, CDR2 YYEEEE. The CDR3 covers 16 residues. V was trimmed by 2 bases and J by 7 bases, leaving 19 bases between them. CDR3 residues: CASSFDPGPPINEQFF. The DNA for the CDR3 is TGTGCCAGCAGCTTCGACCCGGGCCCCCCAATTAATGAGCAGTTCTTC. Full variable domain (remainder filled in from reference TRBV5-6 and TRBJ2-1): DAGVTQSPTHLIKTRGQQVTLRCSPKSGHDTVSWYQQALGQGPQFIFQYYEEEERQRGNFPDRFSGHQFPNYSSELNVNALLLGDSALYLCASSFDPGPPINEQFFGPGTRLTVL.

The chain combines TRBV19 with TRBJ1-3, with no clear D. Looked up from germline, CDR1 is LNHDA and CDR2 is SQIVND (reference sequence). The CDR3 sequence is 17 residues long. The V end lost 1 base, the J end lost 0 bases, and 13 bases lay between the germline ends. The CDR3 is CASSIANLGVSGNTIYF. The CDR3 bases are TGTGCCAGTAGTATAGCTAACCTCGGCGTCTCTGGAAACACCATATATTTT.

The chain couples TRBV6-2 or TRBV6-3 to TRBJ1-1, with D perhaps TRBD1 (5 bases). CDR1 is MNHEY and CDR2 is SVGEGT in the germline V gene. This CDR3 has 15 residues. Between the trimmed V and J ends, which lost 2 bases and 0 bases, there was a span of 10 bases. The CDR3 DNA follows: TGTGCCAGCAGTTACATTGGGGGGTTGAACACTGAAGCTTTCTTT. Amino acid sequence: CASSYIGGLNTEAFF.